The 2 T cell receptor beta chains presented below share a single source sample, sequenced in a study of blood T cell repertoires in COVID-19. The method was immunoSEQ multiplex PCR; TCRdb's version includes in-frame clones alone and lacks a portion of them. The table has under 300,000 clones, approximately 82% seen once. Input material: peripheral blood. The source is an elderly man with acute or convalescent COVID-19.

The chain recombines TRBV3-1 (or the pseudogene TRBV3-2) with TRBJ1-6; TRBD1 is a possible D gene (6 bases). V was clipped by 4 bases and J by 13 bases, with 20 bases between them. Germline assignment: CDR1 LGHDT and CDR2 YNNKEL (reference sequence). CDR3 length: 15 amino acids. The CDR3 loop reads CASSLLTGHKTPLHF. In DNA, the CDR3 is TGTGCCAGCAGCCTCCTGACGGGACATAAGACTCCCCTCCACTTT.

The CDR3 nucleotides are TGTGCCAGCAGTTCCTCCCCGGGACAGTCATACGAGCAGTACTTC. It is translated as CASSSSPGQSYEQYF. J is TRBJ2-7 and V is TRBV27; 7 nucleotides line up with TRBD1. The CDR3 covers 15 residues. The V segment lost 4 bases and the J segment 4 bases; nucleotides outside the gene matches: 10. From germline, CDR1 is MNHEY and CDR2 SMNVEV (reference sequence).